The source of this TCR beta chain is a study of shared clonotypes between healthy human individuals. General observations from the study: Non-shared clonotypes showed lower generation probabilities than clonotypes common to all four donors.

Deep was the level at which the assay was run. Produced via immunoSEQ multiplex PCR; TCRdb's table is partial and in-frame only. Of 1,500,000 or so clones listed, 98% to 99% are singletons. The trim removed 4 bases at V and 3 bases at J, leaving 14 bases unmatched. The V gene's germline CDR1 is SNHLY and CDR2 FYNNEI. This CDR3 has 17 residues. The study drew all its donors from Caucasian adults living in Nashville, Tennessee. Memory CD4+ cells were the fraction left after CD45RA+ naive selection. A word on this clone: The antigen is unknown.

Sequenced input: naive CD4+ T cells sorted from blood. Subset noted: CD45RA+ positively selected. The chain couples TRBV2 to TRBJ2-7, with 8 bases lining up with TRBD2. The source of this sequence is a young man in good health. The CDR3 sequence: CASSGGSAGGLFYEQYF. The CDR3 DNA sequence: TGTGCCAGCAGTGGGGGATCGGCGGGAGGCCTGTTCTACGAGCAGTACTTC.